This TCR beta chain was sequenced in a study of blood T cell repertoires in COVID-19. Study-wide context: The cDNA or gDNA used as material had been derived from T cells, B-cell-depleted T cells, or PBMCs.

The CDR3 contains 15 residues. The V gene's germline CDR1 is MNHNY and CDR2 SVGAGI (reference sequence). After removal of 2 bases from V and 5 bases from J, the junction contained 7 bases not matched to a gene. Profiled with immunoSEQ multiplex PCR; TCRdb holds only in-frame clones, not every one. The sample has around 200,000 clones, less than 80% seen once; the top ten hold approximately 12%. The source is a man in his fifties who had recovered from COVID-19. The chain has TRBV6-6 and TRBJ2-5; TRBD2 aligns across 8 bases. Sequences were obtained from peripheral blood. The CDR3 protein is CASSYPGGPQETQYF. In nucleotides, the CDR3 is TGTGCCAGCAGTTACCCGGGAGGGCCCCAGGAGACCCAGTACTTC.